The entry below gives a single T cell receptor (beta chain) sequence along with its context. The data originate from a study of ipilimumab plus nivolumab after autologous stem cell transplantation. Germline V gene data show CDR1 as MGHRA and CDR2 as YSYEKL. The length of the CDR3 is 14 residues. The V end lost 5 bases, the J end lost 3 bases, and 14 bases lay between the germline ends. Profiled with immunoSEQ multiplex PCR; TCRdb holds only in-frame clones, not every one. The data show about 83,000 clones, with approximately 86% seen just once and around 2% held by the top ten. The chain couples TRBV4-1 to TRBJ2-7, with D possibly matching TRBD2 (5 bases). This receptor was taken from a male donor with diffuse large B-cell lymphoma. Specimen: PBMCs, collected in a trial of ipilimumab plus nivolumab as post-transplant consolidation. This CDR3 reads CASSSLYRGYEQYF. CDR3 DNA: TGCGCCAGCAGCTCCTTATATCGGGGCTACGAGCAGTACTTC.